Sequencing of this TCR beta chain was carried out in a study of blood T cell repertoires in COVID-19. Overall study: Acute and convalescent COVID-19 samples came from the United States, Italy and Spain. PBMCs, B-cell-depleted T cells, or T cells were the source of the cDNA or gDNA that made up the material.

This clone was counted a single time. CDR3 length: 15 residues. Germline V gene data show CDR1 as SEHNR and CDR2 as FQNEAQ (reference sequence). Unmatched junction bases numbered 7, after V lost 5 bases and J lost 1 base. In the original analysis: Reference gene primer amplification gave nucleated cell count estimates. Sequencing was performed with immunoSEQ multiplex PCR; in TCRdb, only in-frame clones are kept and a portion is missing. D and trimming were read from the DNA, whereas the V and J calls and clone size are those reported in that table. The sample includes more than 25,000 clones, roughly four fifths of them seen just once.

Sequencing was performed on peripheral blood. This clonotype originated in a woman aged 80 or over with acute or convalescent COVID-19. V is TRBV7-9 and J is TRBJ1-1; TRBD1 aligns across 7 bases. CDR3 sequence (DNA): TGTGCCAGCAGCCCCTCGGACAGGCCGAACACTGAAGCTTTCTTT. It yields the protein CASSPSDRPNTEAFF.